Presented here are 27 T cell receptor beta chains from one specimen sequenced in a study of cytomegalovirus exposure and HLA in healthy donors. Produced via immunoSEQ multiplex PCR; TCRdb's table is partial and in-frame only. The data contain 100,000 to 150,000 clones, approximately 88% of them seen just once; the ten biggest clones take up 1.5% to 2.5%. Sequencing input: PBMCs. Every receptor here comes from a woman between 18 and 29 years old in good health and CMV-seronegative.

J is TRBJ2-3 and V is TRBV5-1; TRBD2 aligns across 10 bases. CDR1 is SGHRS and CDR2 is YFSETQ in the germline V gene. CDR3 length: 15 residues. V shed 4 bases, J shed 1 base, and the junction held 3 bases outside the gene matches. CDR3 DNA: TGCGCCAGCAGCGTTGGACTAGCGGGCACAGATACGCAGTATTTT. It codes for CASSVGLAGTDTQYF.

The rearrangement links TRBV9 to TRBJ1-4; D gene uncertain. Trimming cost V 0 bases and J 8 bases, with 11 bases left between them. The CDR3 is 14 amino acids. Germline CDR1 is SGDLS and CDR2 is YYNGEE. CDR3 amino acids: CASSVDGRNEKLFF. For the CDR3, the DNA is TGTGCCAGCAGCGTAGACGGGAGAAACGAAAAACTGTTTTTT.

This chain uses TRBV4-2 with TRBJ2-7, with 10 bases fitting TRBD2. V was clipped by 2 bases and J by 0 bases; unmatched bases: 4. CDR1 and CDR2 (germline): LGHNA, YNFKEQ. This CDR3 comprises 16 residues. The CDR3 DNA reads TGTGCCAGCAGCCAAACGTCTAGCGGGAGCTCCTACGAGCAGTACTTC. It encodes CASSQTSSGSSYEQYF.

The V and J genes are TRBV27 and TRBJ2-1; the match to TRBD2 covers 7 bases. The germline V gene encodes CDR1 MNHEY and CDR2 SMNVEV (reference sequence). CDR3 length equals 16 residues. V shed 2 bases, J shed 8 bases, and the junction held 12 bases outside the gene matches. CDR3: CASSLVQGGSGDEQFF. CDR3 nucleotides: TGTGCCAGCAGTTTAGTCCAGGGAGGGTCCGGCGATGAGCAGTTCTTC.

The CDR3 region has the DNA TGTGCCAGCAGCTTATTGGGGCTAGCGGTGGGTGAGCAGTTCTTC. Translated: CASSLLGLAVGEQFF. This chain joins TRBV11-2 and TRBJ2-1; TRBD2 agrees at 7 bases. The CDR3 length is 15 residues. V dropped 2 bases and J dropped 9; count of bases not matched to a gene: 10. In germline, CDR1 is SGHAT, CDR2 FQNNGV.

This chain uses TRBV7-9 with TRBJ2-1, with 11 bases aligning to TRBD2. The junction had 3 bases not matched to a gene; V was cut back by 5 bases and J by 9 bases. The V gene's germline CDR1 is SEHNR and CDR2 FQNEAQ (reference sequence). The CDR3 has 13 residues. CDR3 residues: CASSRGLAAEQFF. CDR3 nucleotide sequence: TGTGCCAGCAGCCGGGGACTAGCGGCTGAGCAGTTCTTC. The variable domain in full, completed from reference TRBV7-9 and TRBJ2-1, reads DTGVSQNPRHKITKRGQNVTFRCDPISEHNRLYWYRQTLGQGPEFLTYFQNEAQLEKSRLLSDRFSAERPKGSFSTLEIQRTEQGDSAMYLCASSRGLAAEQFFGPGTRLTVL.

V gene TRBV5-6 combines with J gene TRBJ2-7; 7 bases align to TRBD1. The V segment lost 1 base and the J segment 4 bases; nucleotides outside the gene matches: 17. The length of the CDR3 is 18 residues. Germline V CDR1 and CDR2: SGHDT, YYEEEE. The CDR3 coding sequence is TGTGCCAGCAGCTTGTCATACGGGACAGCCGGATTGCAATACGAGCAGTACTTC. Its translation is CASSLSYGTAGLQYEQYF.

The V gene is TRBV6-5, the J gene TRBJ1-1; a weak D match, TRBD1 (5 bases). Germline CDR1 reads MNHEY; CDR2 reads SVGAGI. The CDR3 contains 14 residues. V was shortened by 2 bases and J by 9 bases, with 16 bases between the two germline ends. CDR3 sequence: CASSYGAGGKKAFF. The DNA for the CDR3 is TGTGCCAGCAGTTACGGGGCGGGGGGGAAGAAAGCTTTCTTT.

The chain carries TRBV11-2 and TRBJ2-7, with 8 bases identical to TRBD2. V lost 0 bases and J lost 3; bases outside the gene matches: 7. Germline assignment: CDR1 SGHAT and CDR2 FQNNGV. The CDR3 has 16 residues. DNA for the CDR3: TGTGCCAGCAGCTTAGAAACGGCGGGAGGCTTCTACGAGCAGTACTTC. This encodes CASSLETAGGFYEQYF.

The chain is built from TRBV19 and TRBJ1-5, with 8 bases identical to TRBD1. This CDR3 spans 19 amino acids. The V gene's germline CDR1 is LNHDA and CDR2 SQIVND (reference sequence). Unmatched junction bases numbered 17, after V lost 4 bases and J lost 3 bases. The CDR3 region is CASSTVGTGTGSSNQPQHF. The CDR3 DNA reads TGTGCCAGTAGTACAGTGGGAACCGGGACAGGTTCGTCCAATCAGCCCCAGCATTTT.

CDR3 region: CASSLDAGGRYNEQFF. CDR3 DNA: TGTGCCAGCAGCTTGGATGCGGGAGGCCGCTACAATGAGCAGTTCTTC. The gene calls are TRBV5-4 and TRBJ2-1; 8 nucleotides align to TRBD2. J gave up 3 bases and V 0 bases, and 5 bases lay outside the gene matches. Germline V gives CDR1 SGHNT, CDR2 YYREEE (reference sequence). This CDR3 spans 16 amino acids.

On this clone itself: The junction departs from the called germline gene at one end, perhaps through a read error. This sequence joins TRBV7-7 and TRBJ2-5, with 10 bases matching TRBD2. CDR3 length: 17 amino acids. Germline V gene data show CDR1 as SSHAT and CDR2 as FNYEAQ (reference sequence). CDR3 bases: TGTGCTAGCAGCTTGGGGGCAGCGGGAGGGCCGGGGGAGACCCAGTACTTC. Protein product: CASSLGAAGGPGETQYF.

V usage is TRBV2 and J usage is TRBJ2-7; 11 bases fit TRBD2. Germline values: CDR1 SNHLY, CDR2 FYNNEI. V dropped 11 bases and J dropped 4; count of bases not matched to a gene: 19. CDR3 length equals 17 residues. CDR3 in amino acids: CARTGLAGASGRYEQYF. The CDR3 DNA reads as TGTGCCCGTACGGGGCTCGCGGGGGCTAGCGGGAGGTACGAGCAGTACTTC.

This clone was detected a few times. CDR3 region: CASGPGQPQHF. The CDR3 nucleotides are TGTGCTAGTGGTCCCGGTCAGCCCCAGCATTTT. The chain recombines TRBV12-5 with TRBJ1-5; D remains unclear. V was cut by 5 bases and J by 6 bases, with 5 bases left in between. Germline V gene data show CDR1 as LGHNT and CDR2 as FRNRAP. CDR3 length: 11 residues.

The chain combines TRBV19 with TRBJ1-3; D uncertain. V lost 3 bases and J 0 bases, leaving 9 bases between the germline ends. This CDR3 is 15 amino acids long. Germline V gives CDR1 LNHDA, CDR2 SQIVND (reference sequence). The CDR3 bases are TGTGCCAGTAGTATGGTCCGAGTCTCTGGAAACACCATATATTTT. Protein product: CASSMVRVSGNTIYF.

This chain joins TRBV28 and TRBJ2-1; 13 bases align to TRBD2. The V gene end was trimmed by 6 bases and the J gene end by 13 bases; junction bases not matched to a gene: 9. The CDR3 runs 14 residues. Germline V lookup: CDR1 MDHEN, CDR2 SYDVKM. In nucleotides, the CDR3 is TGTGCCAGCAGCCCCGGGACTAGCGGGGCCCGTCAGTTCTTC. Its translation: CASSPGTSGARQFF.

V usage is TRBV5-1 and J usage is TRBJ2-7; possibly TRBD2 for D (6 bases). The CDR3 loop spans 15 amino acids. V was cut by 4 bases and J by 0 bases, with 14 bases left in between. Germline CDR1 SGHRS, CDR2 YFSETQ. CDR3 sequence: CASSAGDLSSYEQYF. CDR3 DNA: TGCGCCAGCAGCGCCGGGGACTTAAGCTCCTACGAGCAGTACTTC.

This chain connects TRBV9 to TRBJ2-1, with TRBD2 matching over 12 bases. V lost 4 bases, J lost 7 bases, and 15 bases stayed unmatched. The length of the CDR3 is 18 residues. The germline V gene has CDR1 SGDLS and CDR2 YYNGEE. DNA of the CDR3: TGTGCCAGCAGCCCCCCGGGCCCTAGCGGGAGGGCCTTGAATGAGCAGTTCTTC. Its protein product is CASSPPGPSGRALNEQFF.

The chain carries TRBV6-1 and TRBJ2-7, with D hard to call. CDR3 length equals 12 residues. Germline V lookup: CDR1 MNHNS, CDR2 SASEGT. V lost 5 bases and J 6 bases, leaving 11 bases between the germline ends. The CDR3: CASSLLASEQYF. The CDR3 coding sequence is TGTGCCAGCAGTCTCTTGGCAAGCGAGCAGTACTTC.

The chain recombines TRBV6-6 with TRBJ1-2, with 7 bases lining up with TRBD1. The length of the CDR3 is 12 residues. Germline V gene lookup returns CDR1 MNHNY and CDR2 SVGAGI (reference sequence). V lost 8 bases to trimming and J lost 10 bases; unmatched junction nucleotides: 10. CDR3 sequence reads: CASEGGAEDYTF. CDR3 sequence (DNA): TGTGCCAGCGAAGGGGGCGCAGAGGACTACACCTTC.

The V gene is TRBV5-1, the J gene TRBJ1-2; D may be TRBD1 (5 bases). CDR1 and CDR2 from the germline V gene are SGHRS and YFSETQ. V lost 4 bases and J lost 1, with 14 bases in between. The CDR3 runs to 15 residues. CDR3 bases: TGCGCCAGCAGCCAGGACACCGGAGTTAACTATGGCTACACCTTC. Translated: CASSQDTGVNYGYTF.

The chain couples TRBV6-4 to TRBJ1-1; 8 bases are a match to TRBD1. Germline V gives CDR1 MRHNA, CDR2 SNTAGT. CDR3 length: 12 residues. The trim removed 6 bases at V and 6 bases at J, leaving 3 bases unmatched. CDR3 sequence reads: CASSSGGPEAFF. In DNA, the CDR3 is TGTGCCAGCAGCTCAGGGGGCCCTGAAGCTTTCTTT.

The genes are TRBV6-6 and TRBJ2-7; 8 bases match TRBD2. Unmatched junction bases numbered 6, after V lost 1 base and J lost 4 bases. CDR1 and CDR2 from the germline V gene are MNHNY and SVGAGI (reference sequence). The CDR3 loop spans 15 amino acids. The CDR3 DNA follows: TGTGCCAGCAGTTACTTAGGGACTAGGAGGTACGAGCAGTACTTC. This codes for CASSYLGTRRYEQYF.

The rearrangement links TRBV7-2 to TRBJ2-3, with 16 bases lining up with TRBD2. The CDR3 contains 16 residues. The germline V gene has CDR1 SGHTA and CDR2 FQGNSA. V was clipped by 6 bases and J by 5 bases; unmatched bases: 5. The CDR3 coding sequence is TGTGCCAGCAGGCAGGGACTAGCGGGAGGGAGAGATACGCAGTATTTT. Translated: CASRQGLAGGRDTQYF.

This clone has a single count. This rearrangement joins TRBV5-1 to TRBJ2-7; D is uncertain. There are 12 residues in the CDR3. The V and J ends lost 0 bases and 5 bases respectively, with 6 bases between them. CDR1 and CDR2 (germline): SGHRS, YFSETQ. The CDR3 DNA reads as TGCGCCAGCAGCTTGGGAGCTAACGAGCAGTACTTC. It yields the protein CASSLGANEQYF.

This chain joins TRBV4-2 and TRBJ2-7, with 9 nucleotides matching TRBD2. V gave up 0 bases and J gave up 6 bases; unmatched junction bases: 9. Per the germline V gene, CDR1 is LGHNA and CDR2 is YNFKEQ. The CDR3 extends over 16 amino acids. The CDR3 coding sequence is TGTGCCAGCAGCCAAGATCCGTTAGCGGGAGTGTTCGAGCAGTACTTC. Translating it yields CASSQDPLAGVFEQYF.

The gene calls are TRBV25-1 and TRBJ1-2, with TRBD1 matching over 7 bases. Germline-derived CDR1 and CDR2 are MGHDK and SYGVNS. V shed 1 base and J 5 bases; nucleotides not matched to a gene: 7. The CDR3 is 15 residues long. Written as DNA, the CDR3 is TGTGCCAGCAGTGAATGGTGGACAGGACGATATGGCTACACCTTC. It codes for CASSEWWTGRYGYTF.